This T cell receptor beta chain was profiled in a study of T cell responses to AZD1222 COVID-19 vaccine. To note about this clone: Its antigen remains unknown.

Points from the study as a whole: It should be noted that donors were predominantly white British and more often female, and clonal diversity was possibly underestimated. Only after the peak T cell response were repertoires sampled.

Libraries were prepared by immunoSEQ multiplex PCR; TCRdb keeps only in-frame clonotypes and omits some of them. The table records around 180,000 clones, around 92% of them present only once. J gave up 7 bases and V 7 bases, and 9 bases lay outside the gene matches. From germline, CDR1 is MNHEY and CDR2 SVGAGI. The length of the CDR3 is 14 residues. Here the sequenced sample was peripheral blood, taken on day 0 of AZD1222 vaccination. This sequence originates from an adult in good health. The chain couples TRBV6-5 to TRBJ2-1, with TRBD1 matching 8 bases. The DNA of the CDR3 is TGTGCCAGCAAATCAGGGGGCGCGTTAAATGAGCAGTTCTTC. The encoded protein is CASKSGGALNEQFF.